Below are 8 T cell receptor beta chains sequenced from a single sample in a study of cytomegalovirus exposure and HLA in healthy donors. PCR used 60 Vbeta primers and 13 Jbeta primers. The assay was immunoSEQ multiplex PCR, and TCRdb's table has in-frame clones only and misses some. Here the sample spans some 140,000 clones, around 70% being singletons. Sequenced input: PBMCs. The receptor set was obtained from a man aged 25 to 45 in good health and CMV-seronegative.

This clone was counted once. The V gene is TRBV7-2, the J gene TRBJ2-3; 8 nucleotides line up with TRBD2. CDR1 and CDR2 (germline): SGHTA, FQGNSA. The junction had 9 bases not matched to a gene; V was cut back by 2 bases and J by 5 bases. CDR3 length: 16 residues. The CDR3 nucleotides read TGTGCCAGCAGCTTATTCGGCGGGGGGCAGGAAGATACGCAGTATTTT. This gives the protein CASSLFGGGQEDTQYF.

This chain uses TRBV28 with TRBJ1-1; D uncertain. Germline loops: CDR1 MDHEN, CDR2 SYDVKM. V was clipped by 7 bases and J by 2 bases, with 14 bases between them. This CDR3 spans 14 amino acids. The CDR3, as DNA: TGTGCCAGCACCTTTGGCTCCCACAACACTGAAGCTTTCTTT. Encoded protein: CASTFGSHNTEAFF.

This clone was seen just once. The chain recombines TRBV4-3 with TRBJ2-3, with 12 bases matching TRBD2. Germline V gives CDR1 LGHNA, CDR2 YSLEER. The CDR3 loop spans 17 amino acids. The trim removed 1 base at V and 2 bases at J, leaving 4 bases unmatched. For the CDR3, the DNA is TGCGCCAGCAGCCAAGTCGCTAGCGGGGGGGCCACAGATACGCAGTATTTT. It codes for CASSQVASGGATDTQYF.

CDR3 DNA sequence: TGTGCCAGTAGTCCGCAGGGTATCACTGAAGCTTTCTTT. It codes for CASSPQGITEAFF. The V gene is TRBV19, the J gene TRBJ1-1; D perhaps matches TRBD1 (5 bases). The CDR3 extends over 13 amino acids. Trimming removed 5 bases from V and 4 bases from J, with 11 bases in between. CDR1 and CDR2 from the germline V gene are LNHDA and SQIVND (reference sequence).

This clone was seen once. V usage is TRBV27 and J usage is TRBJ2-3; TRBD1 matches 10 bases. Germline CDR1 MNHEY, CDR2 SMNVEV (reference sequence). V lost 5 bases, J lost 6 bases, and 11 bases stayed unmatched. The CDR3 contains 16 residues. CDR3 DNA: TGTGCCAGCAGTCTCAGACAGGGGGCGCCGGGGGATACGCAGTATTTT. This translates into CASSLRQGAPGDTQYF.

This clone showed up just a few times. CDR3 in amino acids: CAWSVGTMNSPLHF. For the CDR3, the DNA is TGTGCCTGGAGTGTTGGGACAATGAATTCACCCCTCCACTTT. The chain uses TRBV30 and TRBJ1-6, with D possibly TRBD1 on 6 matching bases. The CDR3 covers 14 residues. Trimming took 0 bases from V and 7 from J, leaving 10 bases between them. Per the germline V gene, CDR1 is GTSNPN and CDR2 is SVGIG (reference sequence).

The rearrangement joins TRBV18 to TRBJ2-2; 7 nucleotides align to TRBD1. Germline trimming cut 3 bases from V and 3 bases from J; bases unmatched to any gene: 7. CDR1 is KGHSH, CDR2 LQKENI, per germline. The CDR3 is 16 residues long. The CDR3 is CASSPREGAYTGELFF. The CDR3 DNA reads TGTGCCAGCTCACCCAGAGAGGGGGCGTACACCGGGGAGCTGTTTTTT.

The genes are TRBV19 and TRBJ2-6; D is unresolved. The germline CDR1 and CDR2 sequences are LNHDA and SQIVND (reference sequence). V was trimmed by 3 bases and J by 0 bases, leaving 15 bases between them. The length of the CDR3 is 18 residues. CDR3 in amino acids: CASSIHTQPYSGANVLTF. CDR3 sequence (DNA): TGTGCCAGTAGTATCCACACCCAACCATACTCTGGGGCCAACGTCCTGACTTTC.